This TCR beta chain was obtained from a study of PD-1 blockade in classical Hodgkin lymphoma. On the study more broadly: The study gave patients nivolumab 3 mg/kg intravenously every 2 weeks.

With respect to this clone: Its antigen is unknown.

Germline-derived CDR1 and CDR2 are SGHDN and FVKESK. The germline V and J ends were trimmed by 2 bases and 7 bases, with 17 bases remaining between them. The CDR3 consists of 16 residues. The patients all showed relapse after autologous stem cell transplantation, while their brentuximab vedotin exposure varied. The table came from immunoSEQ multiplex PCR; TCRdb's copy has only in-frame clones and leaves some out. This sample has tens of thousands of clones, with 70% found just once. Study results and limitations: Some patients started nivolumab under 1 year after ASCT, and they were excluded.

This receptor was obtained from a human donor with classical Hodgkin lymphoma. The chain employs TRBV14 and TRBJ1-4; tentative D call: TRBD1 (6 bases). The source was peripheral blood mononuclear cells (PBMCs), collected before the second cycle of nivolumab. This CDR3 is CASSQQAGGASEKLFF. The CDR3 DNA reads TGTGCCAGCAGCCAACAGGCTGGGGGGGCGAGTGAAAAACTGTTTTTT.